This T cell receptor (beta chain) was recorded in a study of CD8 T cells in ankylosing spondylitis. Many counts were recorded for this clonotype. This CDR3 is 13 amino acids long. V was pared by 0 bases and J by 7 bases, with 9 bases between. Looked up from germline, CDR1 is ENHRY and CDR2 is SYGVKD. TCRdb processed the 5' RACE reads anew with MiXCR; each CDR3 protein has one entry. Found here are 200,000 to 300,000 distinct CDR3 sequences, 8.2% of them singletons; the top ten hold around 4.9%. This TCR was sampled from a female donor with ankylosing spondylitis or in good health (not recorded which). Sequenced: blood, either unsorted or a sorted T cell fraction (not recorded which). The chain uses TRBV10-3 and TRBJ1-2; D call uncertain. CDR3 sequence: CAISESIQLGYTF. CDR3 nucleotide sequence: TGTGCCATCAGTGAGTCGATCCAGCTTGGCTACACCTTC.